This TCR beta chain stems from a study of coeliac disease. Study in general: Coeliac patients had active, refractory type I, or gluten-free-diet-controlled disease.

Comment on this clone: Its antigen is not identified.

General observations from the study: TRB repertoires were largely private, with most amino acid sequences found in only one sample. Only 1 of 6 controls, but about 55% of the 18 coeliac samples, showed published gliadin-specific TRB sequences.

Sequencing used immunoSEQ multiplex PCR; TCRdb keeps in-frame clones, though not all of them. The sample contains 6,000 to 8,000 clones, around 70% of which appear only once. The source of this sequence is a man aged 25-45 years with celiac disease. Sequenced: lamina propria lymphocytes from the gut.

The CDR3 reads CASSPGSNYGYTF. The DNA for the CDR3 is TGTGCCAGCAGTCCAGGGTCAAACTATGGCTACACCTTC. The chain employs TRBV28 and TRBJ1-2, with D possibly TRBD1 on 5 matching bases. Germline V lookup: CDR1 MDHEN, CDR2 SYDVKM. This CDR3 is built from 13 residues. V was clipped by 5 bases and J by 2 bases, with 9 bases between them.